These T cell receptor beta chains were read from a single sample in a study of CD8 T cells in ankylosing spondylitis. Each CDR3 protein gets one entry after TCRdb re-called the 5' RACE reads with MiXCR. Here the sample spans about 540,000 distinct CDR3 sequences, roughly 13% being singletons. The sample taken for sequencing was blood, either unsorted or a sorted T cell fraction (not recorded which). The receptors here all came from a male donor with ankylosing spondylitis. The conserved cysteine and the conserved F or W are not part of the CDR3 here.

v_gene: TRBV5-1; j_gene: TRBJ1-2; CDR3aa: ASSLAGDIYGYT
v_gene: TRBV11-2; j_gene: TRBJ2-3; CDR3aa: ASSRSGTTDTQY
v_gene: TRBV29-1; j_gene: TRBJ1-5; CDR3aa: SVRLTGAGGNQPQH
v_gene: TRBV10-3; j_gene: TRBJ2-7; CDR3aa: AIRDPPQKTYEQY
v_gene: TRBV20-1; j_gene: TRBJ2-1; CDR3aa: SARGASRDEQF
v_gene: TRBV4-1; j_gene: TRBJ2-1; CDR3aa: ASSPGGAGKTYNEQF
v_gene: TRBV6-1; j_gene: TRBJ2-5; CDR3aa: ASGRETQETQY
v_gene: TRBV28; j_gene: TRBJ1-2; CDR3aa: ASSWRDYGYT
v_gene: TRBV12-3/TRBV12-4; j_gene: TRBJ1-1; CDR3aa: ASSWRQGAEAF
v_gene: TRBV15; j_gene: TRBJ2-5; CDR3aa: ATSRTSQETQY
v_gene: TRBV27; j_gene: TRBJ1-2; CDR3aa: ASRLLSGAYGYT
v_gene: TRBV5-1; j_gene: TRBJ2-7; CDR3aa: ASSVRDGGYSEQY
v_gene: TRBV20-1; j_gene: TRBJ2-2; CDR3aa: SVAGGPGTGELF
v_gene: TRBV25-1; j_gene: TRBJ1-1; CDR3aa: ASIWDTEAF
v_gene: TRBV29-1; j_gene: TRBJ2-5; CDR3aa: SGQTSGVETQY
v_gene: TRBV29-1; j_gene: TRBJ2-1; CDR3aa: QGQGYNEQF
v_gene: TRBV7-9; j_gene: TRBJ1-1; CDR3aa: ASSLRGEAF
v_gene: TRBV27; j_gene: TRBJ1-5; CDR3aa: ASSLYPQGNQPQH
v_gene: TRBV5-6; j_gene: TRBJ2-3; CDR3aa: ASSLAGPLATQY
v_gene: TRBV2; j_gene: TRBJ2-1; CDR3aa: ASSENSSEQF
v_gene: TRBV29-1; j_gene: TRBJ1-1; CDR3aa: SGLQGDTEAF
v_gene: TRBV11-3; j_gene: TRBJ1-1; CDR3aa: ASSHPQGYTEAF
v_gene: TRBV24-1; j_gene: TRBJ2-1; CDR3aa: ATSDSGSQTGSSYNEQF
v_gene: TRBV27; j_gene: TRBJ2-3; CDR3aa: ASSLYLPGLAALSTDTQY
v_gene: TRBV10-1; j_gene: TRBJ1-1; CDR3aa: ASSDPNSLEAF
v_gene: TRBV11-2; j_gene: TRBJ2-1; CDR3aa: ASSPRVGLADNEQF
v_gene: TRBV20-1; j_gene: TRBJ1-1; CDR3aa: SGRIPTPNTEAF
v_gene: TRBV5-1; j_gene: TRBJ2-3; CDR3aa: ASSWGTGTDTQY
v_gene: TRBV20-1; j_gene: TRBJ2-4; CDR3aa: SAEARRLGGGNIQY
v_gene: TRBV5-1; j_gene: TRBJ2-3; CDR3aa: ASSSGLAGPEGQY
v_gene: TRBV18; j_gene: TRBJ2-1; CDR3aa: ASSITTGSGIEQF
v_gene: TRBV5-6; j_gene: TRBJ1-6; CDR3aa: ASSFPTGTSPLH
v_gene: TRBV18; j_gene: TRBJ2-3; CDR3aa: ASSPPQFSTDTQY
v_gene: TRBV7-8; j_gene: TRBJ2-5; CDR3aa: ASSLGDRGTQY
v_gene: TRBV12-3/TRBV12-4; j_gene: TRBJ2-7; CDR3aa: ASSQDRSSYEQY
v_gene: TRBV12-3/TRBV12-4; j_gene: TRBJ1-1; CDR3aa: ASSFPPEDTEAF
v_gene: TRBV3-1; j_gene: TRBJ1-2; CDR3aa: ASSQTGKSGYT
v_gene: TRBV7-9; j_gene: TRBJ2-3; CDR3aa: ASSPHKREWGDTQY
v_gene: TRBV11-1; j_gene: TRBJ1-6; CDR3aa: ASSTRGGASSYNSPLH
v_gene: TRBV3-1; j_gene: TRBJ2-3; CDR3aa: ASSQDRTGSDTQY
v_gene: TRBV30; j_gene: TRBJ2-1; CDR3aa: AWSGTDSYNEQF
v_gene: TRBV29-1; j_gene: TRBJ2-7; CDR3aa: SVETNRQGTHPYEQY
v_gene: TRBV11-3; j_gene: TRBJ2-1; CDR3aa: ASTPRGASYNEQF